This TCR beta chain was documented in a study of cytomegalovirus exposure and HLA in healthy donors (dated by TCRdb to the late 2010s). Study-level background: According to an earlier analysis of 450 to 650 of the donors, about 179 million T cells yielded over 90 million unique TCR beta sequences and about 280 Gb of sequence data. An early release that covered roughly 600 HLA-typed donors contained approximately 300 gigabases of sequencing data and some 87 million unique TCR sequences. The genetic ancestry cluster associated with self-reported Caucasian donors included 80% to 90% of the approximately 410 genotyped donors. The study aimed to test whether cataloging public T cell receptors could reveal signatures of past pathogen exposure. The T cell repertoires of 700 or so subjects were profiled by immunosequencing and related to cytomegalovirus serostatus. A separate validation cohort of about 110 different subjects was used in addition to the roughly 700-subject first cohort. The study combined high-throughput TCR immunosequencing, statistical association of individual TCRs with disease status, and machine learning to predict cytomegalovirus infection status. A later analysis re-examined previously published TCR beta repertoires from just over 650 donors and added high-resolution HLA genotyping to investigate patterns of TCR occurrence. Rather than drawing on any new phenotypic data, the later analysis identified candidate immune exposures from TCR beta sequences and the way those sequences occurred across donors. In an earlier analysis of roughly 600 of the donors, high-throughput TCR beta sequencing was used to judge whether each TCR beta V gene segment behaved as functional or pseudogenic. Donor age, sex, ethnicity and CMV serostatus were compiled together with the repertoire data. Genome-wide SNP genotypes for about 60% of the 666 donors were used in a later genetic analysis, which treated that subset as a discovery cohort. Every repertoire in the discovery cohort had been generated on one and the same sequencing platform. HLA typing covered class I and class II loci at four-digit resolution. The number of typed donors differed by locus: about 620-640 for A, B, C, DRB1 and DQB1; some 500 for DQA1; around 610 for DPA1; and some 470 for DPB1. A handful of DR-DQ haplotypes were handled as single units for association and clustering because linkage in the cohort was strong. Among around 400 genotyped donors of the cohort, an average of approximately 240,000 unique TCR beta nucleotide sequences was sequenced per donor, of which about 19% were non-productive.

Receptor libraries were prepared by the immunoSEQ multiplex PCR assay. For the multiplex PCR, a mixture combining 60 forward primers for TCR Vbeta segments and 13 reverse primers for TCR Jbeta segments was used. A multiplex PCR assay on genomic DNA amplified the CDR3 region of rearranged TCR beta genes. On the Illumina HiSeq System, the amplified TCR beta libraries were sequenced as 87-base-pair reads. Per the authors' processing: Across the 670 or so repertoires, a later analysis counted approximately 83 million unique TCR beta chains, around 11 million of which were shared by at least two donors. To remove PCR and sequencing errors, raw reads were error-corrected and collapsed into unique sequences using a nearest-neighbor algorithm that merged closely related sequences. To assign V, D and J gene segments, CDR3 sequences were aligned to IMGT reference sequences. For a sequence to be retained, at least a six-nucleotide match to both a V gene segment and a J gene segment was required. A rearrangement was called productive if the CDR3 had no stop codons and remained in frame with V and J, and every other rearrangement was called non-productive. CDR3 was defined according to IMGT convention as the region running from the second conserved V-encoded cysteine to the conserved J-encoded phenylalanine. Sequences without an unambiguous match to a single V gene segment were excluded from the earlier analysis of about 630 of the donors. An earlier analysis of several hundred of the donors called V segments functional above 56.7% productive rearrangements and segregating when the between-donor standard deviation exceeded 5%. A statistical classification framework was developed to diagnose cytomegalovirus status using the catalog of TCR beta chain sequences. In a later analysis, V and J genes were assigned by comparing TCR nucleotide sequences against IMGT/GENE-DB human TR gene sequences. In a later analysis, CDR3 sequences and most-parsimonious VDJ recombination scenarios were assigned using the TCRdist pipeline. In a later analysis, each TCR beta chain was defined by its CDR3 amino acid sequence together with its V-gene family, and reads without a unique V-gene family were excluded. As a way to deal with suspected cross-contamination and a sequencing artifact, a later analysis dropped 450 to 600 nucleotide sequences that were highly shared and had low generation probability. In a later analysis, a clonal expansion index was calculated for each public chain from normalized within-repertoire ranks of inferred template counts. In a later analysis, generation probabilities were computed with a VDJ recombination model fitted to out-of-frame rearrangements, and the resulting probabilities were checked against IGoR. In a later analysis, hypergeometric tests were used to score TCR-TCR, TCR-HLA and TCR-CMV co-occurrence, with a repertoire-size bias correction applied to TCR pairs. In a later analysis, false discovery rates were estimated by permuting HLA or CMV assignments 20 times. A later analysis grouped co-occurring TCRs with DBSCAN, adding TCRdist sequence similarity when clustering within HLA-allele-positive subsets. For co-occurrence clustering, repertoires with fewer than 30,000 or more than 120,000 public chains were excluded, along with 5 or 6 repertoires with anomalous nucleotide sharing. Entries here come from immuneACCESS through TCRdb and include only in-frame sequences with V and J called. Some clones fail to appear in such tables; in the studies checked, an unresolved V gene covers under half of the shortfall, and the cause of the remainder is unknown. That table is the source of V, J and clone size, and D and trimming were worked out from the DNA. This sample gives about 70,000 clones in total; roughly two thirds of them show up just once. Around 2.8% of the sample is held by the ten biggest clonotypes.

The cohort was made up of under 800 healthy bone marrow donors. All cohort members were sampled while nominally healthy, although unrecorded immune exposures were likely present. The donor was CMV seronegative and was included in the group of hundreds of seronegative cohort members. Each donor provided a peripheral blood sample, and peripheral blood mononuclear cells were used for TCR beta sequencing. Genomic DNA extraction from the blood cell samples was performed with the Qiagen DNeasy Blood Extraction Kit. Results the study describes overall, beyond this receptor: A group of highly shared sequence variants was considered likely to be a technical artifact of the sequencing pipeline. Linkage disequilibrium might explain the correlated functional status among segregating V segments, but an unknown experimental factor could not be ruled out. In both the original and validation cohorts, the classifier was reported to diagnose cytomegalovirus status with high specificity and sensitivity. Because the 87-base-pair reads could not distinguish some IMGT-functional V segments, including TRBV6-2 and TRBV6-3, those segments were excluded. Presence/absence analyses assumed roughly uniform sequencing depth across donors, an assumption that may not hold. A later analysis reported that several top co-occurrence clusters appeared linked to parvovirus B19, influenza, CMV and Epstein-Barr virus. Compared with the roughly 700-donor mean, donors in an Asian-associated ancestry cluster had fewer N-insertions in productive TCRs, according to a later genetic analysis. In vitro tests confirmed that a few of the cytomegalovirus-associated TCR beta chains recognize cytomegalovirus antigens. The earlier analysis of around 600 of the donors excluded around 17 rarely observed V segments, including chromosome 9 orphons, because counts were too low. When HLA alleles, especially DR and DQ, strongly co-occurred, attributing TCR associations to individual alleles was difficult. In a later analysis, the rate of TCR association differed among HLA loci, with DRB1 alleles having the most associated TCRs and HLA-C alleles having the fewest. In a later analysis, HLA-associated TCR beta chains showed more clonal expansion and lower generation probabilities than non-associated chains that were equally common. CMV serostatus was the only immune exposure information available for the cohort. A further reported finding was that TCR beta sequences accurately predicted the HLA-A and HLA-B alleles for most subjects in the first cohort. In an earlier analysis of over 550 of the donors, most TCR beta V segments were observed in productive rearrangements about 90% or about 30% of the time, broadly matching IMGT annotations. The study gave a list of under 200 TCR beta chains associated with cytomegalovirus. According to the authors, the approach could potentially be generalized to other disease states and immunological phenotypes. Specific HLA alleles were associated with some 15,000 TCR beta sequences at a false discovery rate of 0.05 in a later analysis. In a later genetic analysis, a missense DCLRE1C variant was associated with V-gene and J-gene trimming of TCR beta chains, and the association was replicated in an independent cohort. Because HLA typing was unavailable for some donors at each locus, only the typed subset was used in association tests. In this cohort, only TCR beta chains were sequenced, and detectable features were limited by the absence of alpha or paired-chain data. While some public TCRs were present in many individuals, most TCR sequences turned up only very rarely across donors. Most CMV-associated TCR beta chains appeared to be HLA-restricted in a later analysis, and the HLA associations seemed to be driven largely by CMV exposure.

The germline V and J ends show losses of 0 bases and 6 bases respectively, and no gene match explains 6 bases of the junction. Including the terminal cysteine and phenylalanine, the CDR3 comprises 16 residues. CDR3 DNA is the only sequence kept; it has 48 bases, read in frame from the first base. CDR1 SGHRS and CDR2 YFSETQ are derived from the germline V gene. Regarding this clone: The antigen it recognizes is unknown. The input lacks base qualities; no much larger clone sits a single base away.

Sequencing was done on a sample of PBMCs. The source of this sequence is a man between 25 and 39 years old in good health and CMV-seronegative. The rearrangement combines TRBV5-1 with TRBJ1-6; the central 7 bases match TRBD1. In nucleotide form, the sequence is TGCGCCAGCAGCTTGGAGGGACAGCGTTCTAATTCACCCCTCCACTTT. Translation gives CASSLEGQRSNSPLHF.